What follows are 28 T cell receptor beta chains derived from one specimen sequenced in a study of molecular identifiers for immune sequencing clone quantification. TCRdb reanalysed the PCR reads using MiXCR and keeps one entry per CDR3 protein. The table lists about 630,000 distinct CDR3 sequences, about 25% of them singletons. Sequencing used naive CD8+ T cells from blood, with Jurkat cell RNA spiked in. The subset was: FACS-sorted CD8+CD4-CCR7+CD45RA+ naive T cells. Source of these receptors: a human donor in good health. Some libraries in this study had Jurkat cell RNA spiked in.

This clonotype has just a few counts. The rearrangement uses TRBV12-3 or TRBV12-4 and TRBJ1-6; TRBD1 matches at 9 bases. The CDR3 is 16 residues long. The junction had 11 bases not matched to a gene; V was cut back by 5 bases and J by 9 bases. In DNA, the CDR3 is TGTGCCAGCAGTGACCGGGACAGGGATATGACTTCACCCCTCCACTTT. Its protein is CASSDRDRDMTSPLHF.

CDR3: CASSLGWGSHEQYF. The CDR3 DNA is TGTGCCAGCAGTTTAGGATGGGGGTCCCACGAGCAGTACTTC. This chain connects TRBV27 to TRBJ2-7, with D perhaps matching TRBD1 or TRBD2 (5 bases each). This CDR3 has 14 residues. From germline, CDR1 is MNHEY and CDR2 SMNVEV (reference sequence). The ends were cut back, 2 bases at V and 5 bases at J, with 13 bases in the middle.

At least ten counts were recorded for this clonotype. The gene calls are TRBV28 and TRBJ2-7; 7 bases are shared with TRBD1. Germline CDR1 MDHEN, CDR2 SYDVKM. The CDR3 has 15 residues. With 2 bases clipped from V and 0 bases from J, the junction kept 4 bases outside the gene matches. The CDR3 region has the DNA TGTGCCAGCAGTTTACCCCGACAGGGCTCCTACGAGCAGTACTTC. This gives the protein CASSLPRQGSYEQYF.

This clonotype was counted many times. The chain links TRBV6-5 to TRBJ1-3; no clear D. V was cut by 5 bases and J by 2 bases, with 4 bases left in between. CDR3 size: 12 residues. Per the germline V gene, CDR1 is MNHEY and CDR2 is SVGAGI. The CDR3 loop is CASSNTGNTIYF. CDR3 DNA: TGTGCCAGCAGTAACACTGGAAACACCATATATTTT.

As for this clonotype: A read error is possible here, since a much larger clone lies one base away. Because it lacks the conserved phenylalanine or tryptophan at the end, this CDR3 is likely a read error. The V and J genes are TRBV7-6 and TRBJ2-3; D ambiguous. Per the germline V gene, CDR1 is SGHVS and CDR2 is FNYEAQ. Trimming took 4 bases from V and 0 from J, leaving 11 bases between them. The CDR3 consists of 15 residues. The CDR3 is CASSSPAESTDTQYL. CDR3 DNA sequence: TGTGCCAGCAGCTCCCCCGCGGAAAGCACAGATACGCAGTATCTT.

There are a few counts of this clonotype. The chain joins TRBV7-6 to TRBJ2-3; D unresolved. The CDR3 runs 15 residues. The germline V and J ends were trimmed by 1 base and 6 bases, with 14 bases remaining between them. Germline V gene sequence: CDR1 SGHVS, CDR2 FNYEAQ. CDR3 loop: CASSLVSGVRDTQYF. The CDR3 DNA reads TGTGCCAGCAGCTTAGTGAGTGGAGTCCGGGATACGCAGTATTTT.

This clonotype has ten or more counts. CDR3 DNA sequence: TGTGCCAGCACCCTAGGACTAGCGGGCAGCACAGATACGCAGTATTTT. It is translated as CASTLGLAGSTDTQYF. The V gene is TRBV14, the J gene TRBJ2-3; 11 nucleotides align to TRBD2. Germline CDR1 reads SGHDN; CDR2 reads FVKESK. Germline trimming cut 7 bases from V and 0 bases from J; bases unmatched to any gene: 6. The CDR3 loop spans 16 amino acids.

This clonotype was recorded a few times. This chain uses TRBV25-1 with TRBJ2-7; 7 nucleotides match TRBD1. CDR3 length: 14 amino acids. The ends lost 6 bases at V and 3 bases at J; junction bases unmatched: 8. Per germline, CDR1 MGHDK and CDR2 SYGVNS. CDR3 protein: CASRRGDRIYEQYF. The CDR3 region has the DNA TGTGCCAGCAGAAGAGGGGACAGAATCTACGAGCAGTACTTC.

The V gene is TRBV28, the J gene TRBJ2-1; no clear D gene. The CDR3 length is 16 residues. CDR1 is MDHEN, CDR2 SYDVKM, per germline. V lost 8 bases to trimming and J lost 0 bases, with 17 bases between them. Here the CDR3 reads CASGTPTRRSYNEQFF. In DNA form, the CDR3 reads TGTGCCAGCGGCACACCAACTCGCCGCTCCTACAATGAGCAGTTCTTC.

V gene TRBV3-1 combines with J gene TRBJ1-5, with TRBD1 as a possible D gene (5 bases). The CDR3 is made up of 16 amino acids. The germline V and J ends were trimmed by 4 bases and 3 bases, with 16 bases remaining between them. The germline gives CDR1 LGHDT, CDR2 YNNKEL (reference sequence). CDR3 amino acids: CASSPPHDSHNQPQHF. The CDR3 DNA follows: TGTGCCAGCAGCCCTCCCCACGACAGTCACAATCAGCCCCAGCATTTT.

This chain connects TRBV19 to TRBJ2-3; D not certain. There are 13 residues in the CDR3. The V gene's germline CDR1 is LNHDA and CDR2 SQIVND (reference sequence). Trimming pared 5 bases from V and 4 bases from J, leaving 10 bases between. Here the CDR3 DNA reads TGTGCCAGTAGTTCCGTACAGTCAGATACGCAGTATTTT. It specifies CASSSVQSDTQYF.

This clonotype was seen a handful of times. The J gene is TRBJ2-4, the V gene TRBV12-3 or TRBV12-4; D not resolved. V gave up 4 bases and J gave up 0 bases, with 10 bases separating them. CDR3 length: 15 residues. CDR3 loop: CASSWEYLAKNIQYF. The CDR3, as DNA: TGTGCCAGCAGTTGGGAATATCTAGCCAAAAACATTCAGTACTTC.

In its sample, this clonotype was seen a few times. The rearrangement joins TRBV15 to TRBJ1-4, with TRBD1 as a possible D gene (5 bases). V dropped 5 bases and J dropped 7 bases, with 20 bases sitting between them. Germline V gene sequence: CDR1 LNHNV, CDR2 YYDKDF (reference sequence). The CDR3 runs to 16 residues. The CDR3 DNA is TGTGCCACCAGCGCCGCCGGGACCGTGACGGGTGAAAAACTGTTTTTT. Protein product: CATSAAGTVTGEKLFF.

Comments on this clonotype: Likely a read error: the CDR3 ends without its conserved phenylalanine or tryptophan. The gene calls are TRBV7-2 and TRBJ2-7; 13 bases map to TRBD2. With 3 bases clipped from V and 7 bases from J, the junction kept 12 bases outside the gene matches. Germline CDR1 and CDR2: SGHTA and FQGNSA. There are 17 residues in the CDR3. CDR3 coding DNA: TGTGCCAGCAGCTTTGTCCGCGGACTAGCGGGAGTAGGGGAGCAGTACCTC. This translates into CASSFVRGLAGVGEQYL.

The genes are TRBV3-1 and TRBJ1-1, with no clear D. CDR1 is LGHDT and CDR2 is YNNKEL in the germline V gene (reference sequence). The CDR3 is made up of 15 amino acids. V lost 2 bases, J lost 5 bases, and 15 bases lay in between. CDR3 residues: CASSQLRNIGTEAFF. The CDR3 DNA reads TGTGCCAGCAGCCAACTCCGGAACATTGGGACTGAAGCTTTCTTT.

This clonotype was seen many times. This chain connects TRBV12-3 or TRBV12-4 to TRBJ2-4; D possibly corresponds to TRBD2 (6 bases). The CDR3 loop spans 16 amino acids. V shed 3 bases and J shed 2 bases, with 14 bases lying between them. The CDR3, as DNA: TGTGCCAGCAGTTTCGTGGGAGGCTGGACCAAAAACATTCAGTACTTC. It codes for CASSFVGGWTKNIQYF.

This clonotype appeared a few times. V usage is TRBV9 and J usage is TRBJ2-1; D remains unclear. V was shortened by 1 base and J by 8 bases, with 7 bases between the two germline ends. The CDR3 has 12 amino acids. The germline gives CDR1 SGDLS, CDR2 YYNGEE. The CDR3 coding sequence is TGTGCCAGCAGCGTACGCGCCCATGAGCAGTTCTTC. Its translation is CASSVRAHEQFF.

This clonotype was observed at least ten times. The chain employs TRBV3-1 and TRBJ1-1, with a weak D call TRBD1 (5 bases). V was trimmed by 1 base and J by 1 base, leaving 22 bases between them. This CDR3 has 19 amino acids. From germline, CDR1 is LGHDT and CDR2 YNNKEL (reference sequence). The CDR3 protein is CASSQGPFTGLLQNTEAFF. The CDR3 DNA reads TGTGCCAGCAGCCAAGGTCCCTTTACAGGATTGTTACAGAACACTGAAGCTTTCTTT.

This clonotype was observed many times. The V and J genes are TRBV25-1 and TRBJ2-7; D unclear. Deletions cut 4 bases from V and 6 bases from J, with 19 bases between. The CDR3 totals 15 residues. CDR1 is MGHDK and CDR2 is SYGVNS in the germline V gene. Here the CDR3 DNA reads TGTGCCAGCAGTGCGACCGACTCACACCCACTCGAGCAGTACTTC. Translation: CASSATDSHPLEQYF.

The chain employs TRBV6-6 and TRBJ2-7; 11 positions agree with TRBD1. Per the germline V gene, CDR1 is MNHNY and CDR2 is SVGAGI (reference sequence). CDR3 length equals 15 residues. The junction had 2 bases not matched to a gene; V was cut back by 2 bases and J by 2 bases. CDR3 nucleotide sequence: TGTGCCAGCAGTTACACGGGACAGGGGGCCTACGAGCAGTACTTC. Translating gives CASSYTGQGAYEQYF.

Concerning this clonotype: A much larger clone lies a single base off, so this may be a read error. The chain uses TRBV6-6 and TRBJ2-3; no firm D call. The ends were cut back, 8 bases at V and 0 bases at J, with 18 bases in the middle. The CDR3 sequence is 16 residues long. CDR1 is MNHNY and CDR2 is SVGAGI in the germline V gene (reference sequence). The CDR3 is CASGLEIKPSTDTQYF. CDR3 sequence (DNA): TGTGCCAGCGGCTTAGAGATAAAACCTAGCACAGATACGCAGTATTTT.

This clonotype was seen repeatedly, ten times or more. The V call is TRBV6-1, the J call TRBJ2-3; D possibly corresponds to TRBD1 (6 bases). The V end was cut by 6 bases, the J end by 2 bases, with 27 bases between. This CDR3 is built from 19 residues. Germline CDR1 reads MNHNS; CDR2 reads SASEGT. In DNA form, the CDR3 reads TGTGCCAGCAGGGCCCCCCGGGACATTATCGCCCCGATCACAGATACGCAGTATTTT. Translation: CASRAPRDIIAPITDTQYF.

The chain couples TRBV24-1 to TRBJ2-3; 8 bases are a match to TRBD1. CDR1 is KGHDR and CDR2 is SFDVKD in the germline V gene. The CDR3 has 16 amino acids. The V gene end was trimmed by 7 bases and the J gene end by 4 bases; junction bases not matched to a gene: 12. The CDR3 here is CATRKGAQGASDTQYF. CDR3 nucleotide sequence: TGTGCCACCAGAAAAGGAGCTCAGGGGGCTTCAGATACGCAGTATTTT.

This chain links TRBV2 with TRBJ2-7; D might be TRBD1 (6 bases). The length of the CDR3 is 13 residues. Deletions cut 8 bases from V and 7 bases from J, with 18 bases between. Germline CDR1 and CDR2: SNHLY and FYNNEI. CDR3 sequence reads: CASWGLALGEQYF. In nucleotides, the CDR3 is TGTGCCAGCTGGGGGCTCGCCCTTGGGGAGCAGTACTTC.

V is TRBV23-1 and J is TRBJ2-5; TRBD1 might be the D (5 bases). TRBV23-1 is placed among ORFs of uncertain function. The CDR3 has 13 amino acids. Trimming removed 5 bases at V and 13 bases at J, with 20 bases between. DNA for the CDR3: TGCGCCAGCAGTGACAGCGCCCAAGAGCCCCCGTACTTC. Its translation is CASSDSAQEPPYF.

This chain connects TRBV27 to TRBJ2-7; 9 bases map to TRBD1. V lost 5 bases to trimming and J lost 5 bases; unmatched junction nucleotides: 10. This CDR3 comprises 15 residues. CDR1 and CDR2 (germline): MNHEY, SMNVEV (reference sequence). The CDR3 coding sequence is TGTGCCAGCAGTCTCTCCGGGACAGGGACTCACGAGCAGTACTTC. It is translated as CASSLSGTGTHEQYF.

Comments on this clonotype: This may be a read error, as it is one base from a much larger clone. Given the absence of the conserved phenylalanine or tryptophan at the CDR3 end, a read error is likely. The chain is built from TRBV7-6 and TRBJ2-3; 8 nucleotides align to TRBD1. The CDR3 extends over 15 amino acids. Unmatched junction bases numbered 8, after V lost 4 bases and J lost 5 bases. CDR1 is SGHVS, CDR2 FNYEAQ, per germline. In nucleotides, the CDR3 is TGTGCCAGCAGCTCTTATCAGGGGGCTGGAGATACGCAGTATTCT. Protein sequence: CASSSYQGAGDTQYS.

A remark on this clonotype: Just one base apart from a much larger clone, this may be a read error. The rearrangement uses TRBV20-1 and TRBJ1-1, with D possibly being TRBD1 (5 bases). This CDR3 has 17 residues. Germline lookup yields CDR1 DFQATT and CDR2 SNEGSKA (reference sequence). The DNA of the CDR3 is TGCAGTGCTAGAGATCGACAGCGAGGGGTTTATGCCACTGAAGCTTCCTTT. It translates to CSARDRQRGVYATEASF.